This T cell receptor beta chain was found in a study of blood T cell repertoires in COVID-19. Whole-study context: From T cells, B-cell-depleted T cells, or PBMCs came the material, which was cDNA or gDNA.

The assay was immunoSEQ multiplex PCR, and TCRdb's table has in-frame clones only and misses some. This sample yields hundreds of thousands of clones, of which around 85% are seen a single time; roughly 3.6% belongs to the top ten. This TCR was sampled from a woman between 18 and 29 years old with acute or convalescent COVID-19. Sequenced material: peripheral blood.

The CDR3 coding sequence is TGTGCCAGCACCTGGGGGACTGGGACCTACGAGCAGTACTTC. Encoded protein: CASTWGTGTYEQYF. This chain links TRBV27 with TRBJ2-7, with a tentative D call TRBD2 (6 bases). The CDR3 extends over 14 amino acids. Germline-derived CDR1 and CDR2 are MNHEY and SMNVEV (reference sequence). Trimming left V 7 bases short and J 2 bases short, with 15 bases between.